This is a list of T cell receptor beta chains from one sample in a study of siplizumab effects on memory and regulatory T cells. The table came from immunoSEQ multiplex PCR; TCRdb's copy has only in-frame clones and leaves some out. The data hold fewer than 120,000 clones, with about nine tenths observed a single time. Sequencing used CD4+ T cells sorted from blood. The source is a human donor in good health. Each CDR3 is given with its conserved first and last residue. The D gene is left open where the match is weak. Size is omitted from some rows. Given values are once, few, many or a class for expanded clones.

-,TRBJ2-7,TRBV4-1,-,TGCGCCAGCAGCCGTCTGAGGGGAACCTACGAGCAGTACTTC,CASSRLRGTYEQYF
-,TRBJ2-7,TRBV5-1,-,TGCGCCAGCAGCCGGACTTATACCTACGAGCAGTACTTC,CASSRTYTYEQYF
TRBD1,TRBJ1-2,TRBV7-8,-,TGTGCCAGCAGCTTAGATTCGATGGGACAGGGTGGAAGAGGCTACACCTTC,CASSLDSMGQGGRGYTF
-,TRBJ1-5,TRBV19,-,TGTGCCAGTAGTGCTACCCCCCCGACCCAGCATTTT,CASSATPPTQHF
TRBD1,TRBJ2-5,TRBV4-2,once,TGTGCCAGCAGCCAGGACAGGGGACAAGAGACCCAGTACTTC,CASSQDRGQETQYF
-,TRBJ2-5,TRBV4-1,-,TGCGCCAGCAGCCAAGATGGGACATCAGGAGGAGAGACCCAGTACTTC,CASSQDGTSGGETQYF
-,TRBJ1-5,TRBV4-1,-,TGCGCCAGCGGGGGGTCATGTATAGGTTTCCATAGCAATCAGCCCCAGCATTTT,CASGGSCIGFHSNQPQHF
TRBD2,TRBJ2-7,TRBV19,-,TGTGCCAGTAGTATAAATGGGGAGGGCGAGCAGTACTTC,CASSINGEGEQYF
TRBD1,TRBJ2-7,TRBV6-5,once,TGTGCCAGCGTTGGGACAGGGGGTTCCTACGAGCAGTACTTC,CASVGTGGSYEQYF
-,TRBJ1-5,TRBV5-1,-,TGCGCCAGCAGCTTGGCCGGGGGAGATAATCAGCCCCAGCATTTT,CASSLAGGDNQPQHF
TRBD2,TRBJ2-7,TRBV29-1,-,TGCAGCGTTGAAGGTTATAAGCGGGGGGGCCGTGGGTACGAGCAGTACTTC,CSVEGYKRGGRGYEQYF
TRBD1,TRBJ1-1,TRBV7-2,-,TGTGCCAGCAGCTTCGTATTTGCGGCAGGGGGCACTGAAGCTTTCTTT,CASSFVFAAGGTEAFF
-,TRBJ2-5,TRBV5-6,few,TGTGCCAGCAGCTTGATGCGAGAGACCCAGTACTTC,CASSLMRETQYF
-,TRBJ2-3,TRBV6-1,-,TGTGCCAGCAGTGAACCTAGTAATTCCGATACGCAGTATTTT,CASSEPSNSDTQYF
TRBD2,TRBJ2-7,TRBV19,-,TGTGCCAGTAGTAACATAGCGGGATCCGACGAGCAGTACTTC,CASSNIAGSDEQYF
-,TRBJ2-2,TRBV5-4,-,TGTGCCAGCAGCTTGGCCTCGAAGGACACCGGGGAGCTGTTTTTT,CASSLASKDTGELFF
-,TRBJ2-7,TRBV7-9,-,TGTGCCAGCAGCTCAACAGGGAGCGGCGAGCAGTACTTC,CASSSTGSGEQYF
-,TRBJ1-5,TRBV7-8,few,TGTGCCAGCAGCTTAGTGAACAACCCCAATCAGCCCCAGCATTTT,CASSLVNNPNQPQHF
-,TRBJ1-3,TRBV5-1,-,TGCGCCAGCAGCTCGGCCCTTCCTAACGCTGGAAACACCATATATTTT,CASSSALPNAGNTIYF
TRBD1,TRBJ1-5,TRBV18,once,TGTGCCAGCTCGCAGGGGGGACTATATAGCAATCAGCCCCAGCATTTT,CASSQGGLYSNQPQHF
-,TRBJ2-5,TRBV19,-,TGTGCCAGCTCACCCGGGACACTCCTGCAAGAGACCCAGTACTTC,CASSPGTLLQETQYF
-,TRBJ2-7,TRBV6-6,once,TGTGCCAGCAGTTCCCGGGACAACTCCTACGAGCAGTACTTC,CASSSRDNSYEQYF
-,TRBJ1-2,TRBV15,once,TGTGCCACCAGCAGAGAAAGGGACTTAGTCTATGGCTACACCTTC,CATSRERDLVYGYTF
-,TRBJ2-2,TRBV12-5,-,TGTGCTAGTGGCTCGGGACAGAACACCGGGGAGCTGTTTTTT,CASGSGQNTGELFF
-,TRBJ2-3,TRBV18,-,TGTGCCAGCTCACCACTCCGGGGGCCAGATACGCAGTATTTT,CASSPLRGPDTQYF
-,TRBJ2-1,TRBV5-4,-,TGTGCCAGCAGCTTGAGCGGCAGCTCCTACAATGAGCAGTTCTTC,CASSLSGSSYNEQFF
-,TRBJ2-5,TRBV25-1,-,TGTGCCAGCAGTGTGCTACAAGAGACCCAGTACTTC,CASSVLQETQYF
TRBD1,TRBJ1-5,TRBV18,-,TGTGCCAGCTCACCATCAGGGGGAATAACGGGACGAAAGGCCGGAGGCAATCAGCCCCAGCATTTT,CASSPSGGITGRKAGGNQPQHF
-,TRBJ2-1,TRBV12-5,-,TGTGCTAGTGGACGGGCTTACAATGAGCAGTTCTTC,CASGRAYNEQFF
-,TRBJ1-2,TRBV5-6,once,TGTGCCAGCAGCTTGCCAGGGGCGAGCAGCAATGGCTACACCTTC,CASSLPGASSNGYTF
TRBD1,TRBJ2-7,TRBV6-1,-,TGTGCCAGCAGTCCGGGACAGACTCAAGCCTACGAGCAGTACTTC,CASSPGQTQAYEQYF
-,TRBJ2-2,TRBV7-3,-,TGTGCCAGCAGCTTAAACAAAGCCAACACCGGGGAGCTGTTTTTT,CASSLNKANTGELFF
-,TRBJ2-7,TRBV7-6,-,TGTGCCAGCCGCCAGGAGGGGGCCCTCGAGCAGTACTTC,CASRQEGALEQYF
-,TRBJ2-1,TRBV27,once,TGTGCCAGCAGTTTTGAGGGGGGGATTGGCAATGAGCAGTTCTTC,CASSFEGGIGNEQFF
-,TRBJ2-2,TRBV30,-,TGTGCCTGCGGGACGGGAGTCACCGGGGAGCTGTTTTTT,CACGTGVTGELFF
-,TRBJ1-3,TRBV6-5,-,TGTGCCAGCACAAGGGCAGGGGATTCTGGAAACACCATATATTTT,CASTRAGDSGNTIYF
-,TRBJ2-5,TRBV5-1,-,TGCGCCAGCAGCTTGTCAGGGTTGGAGACCCAGTACTTC,CASSLSGLETQYF
TRBD1,TRBJ1-2,TRBV6-5,-,TGTGCCAGCAGTTATAATGCGGGACAGCCGAACGGCTACACCTTC,CASSYNAGQPNGYTF
-,TRBJ1-5,TRBV19,-,TGTGCCAGTAGTACCCAGAGGGGTCAGCCCCAGCATTTT,CASSTQRGQPQHF
TRBD2,TRBJ2-6,TRBV5-8,-,TGTGCCACCGAGTCGACTAGCGTAAGCTCTGGGGCCAACGTCCTGACTTTC,CATESTSVSSGANVLTF
TRBD2,TRBJ2-4,TRBV6-1,few,TGTGCCAGCAGAGAACCCCGCGGACTAGCGGGAGCAGTCGACATTCAGTACTTC,CASREPRGLAGAVDIQYF
-,TRBJ1-6,TRBV11-2,-,TGTGCCAGCAGCTTAACACAGTTATATAATTCACCCCTCCACTTT,CASSLTQLYNSPLHF
TRBD1,TRBJ2-7,TRBV5-1,-,TGCGCCAGCAGCTCCCGGACAGGGAGCGAGCAGTACTTC,CASSSRTGSEQYF
TRBD1,TRBJ2-1,TRBV7-9,-,TGTGCCAGCAGCACAGGGACAGGGCCAAAGGATGAGCAGTTCTTC,CASSTGTGPKDEQFF
-,TRBJ2-7,TRBV11-2,-,TGTGCCAGCAGCTTCGGACTTCAGTACGAGCAGTACTTC,CASSFGLQYEQYF
-,TRBJ1-2,TRBV9,-,TGTGCCAGCAGCGTAGGCCAAGATGGCTACACCTTC,CASSVGQDGYTF
-,TRBJ1-5,TRBV5-1,-,TGCGCCAGCAGCCCAGGGTCAGTGGATAGCAATCAGCCCCAGCATTTT,CASSPGSVDSNQPQHF
-,TRBJ1-4,TRBV10-3,-,TGTGCCATCAGTGAGACAGAGGGTTATAATGAAAAACTGTTTTTT,CAISETEGYNEKLFF
-,TRBJ2-1,TRBV5-8,-,TGTGCCAGCAGCTCCAGATGGACAGCTACCTACAATGAGCAGTTCTTC,CASSSRWTATYNEQFF
-,TRBJ2-1,TRBV5-1,-,TGCGCCAGCAGCTTAACGTCTAGCGACTACAATGAGCAGTTCTTC,CASSLTSSDYNEQFF
-,TRBJ2-7,TRBV5-1,-,TGCGCCAGCAGCGATTTAGGGGCCGCCTACGAGCAGTACTTC,CASSDLGAAYEQYF
-,TRBJ2-5,TRBV27,once,TGTGCCAGCAGTTTCATGCAACAAGAGACCCAGTACTTC,CASSFMQQETQYF
-,TRBJ1-1,TRBV5-1,-,TGCGCCAGCAGACCCCGACCGGACGCGGTGAGCACTGAAGCTTTCTTT,CASRPRPDAVSTEAFF
-,TRBJ1-3,TRBV7-9,-,TGTGCCAGCAGCTTACAGACCTCTGGAAACACCATATATTTT,CASSLQTSGNTIYF